This entry lists 25 T cell receptor beta chains sequenced from one sample in a study of cytotoxic CD8 clonotypes in ibrutinib-treated CLL. Sequencing was performed with immunoSEQ multiplex PCR; in TCRdb, only in-frame clones are kept and a portion is missing. The repertoire holds fewer than 300,000 clones, approximately 76% seen once, with 5.6% in the top ten. The starting material was PBMCs, obtained at disease progression, from a patient treated with ibrutinib. All receptors derive from a human donor with chronic lymphocytic leukemia.

This chain uses TRBV19 with TRBJ2-7; TRBD2 matches 7 bases. Germline V gene lookup returns CDR1 LNHDA and CDR2 SQIVND (reference sequence). The CDR3 runs to 13 residues. V trimming: 6 bases; J trimming: 4 bases; junction bases outside the gene matches: 6. CDR3: CASSSGGGYEQYF. The CDR3 bases are TGTGCCAGTAGCTCGGGGGGAGGATACGAGCAGTACTTC. Full variable domain (rest looked up from reference TRBV19 and TRBJ2-7): DGGITQSPKYLFRKEGQNVTLSCEQNLNHDAMYWYRQDPGQGLRLIYYSQIVNDFQKGDIAEGYSVSREKKESFPLTVTSAQKNPTAFYLCASSSGGGYEQYFGPGTRLTVT.

The J gene is TRBJ2-5, the V gene TRBV5-1, with 11 bases identical to TRBD2. Per germline, CDR1 SGHRS and CDR2 YFSETQ. The CDR3 sequence is 15 residues long. The ends lost 5 bases at V and 2 bases at J; junction bases unmatched: 5. The CDR3 DNA reads as TGCGCCAGCAGTAGCCGGACTAGCGGGCAAGAGACCCAGTACTTC. Its protein is CASSSRTSGQETQYF.

The chain joins TRBV27 to TRBJ2-1; 14 bases map to TRBD2. Germline trimming cut 3 bases from V and 7 bases from J; bases unmatched to any gene: 8. The germline V gene encodes CDR1 MNHEY and CDR2 SMNVEV (reference sequence). The CDR3 extends over 17 amino acids. DNA for the CDR3: TGTGCCAGCAGTTTCCCGGGACTAGCGGGAGTAGTAAATGAGCAGTTCTTC. It yields the protein CASSFPGLAGVVNEQFF.

V usage is TRBV14 and J usage is TRBJ2-7, with TRBD1 matching over 9 bases. Germline values: CDR1 SGHDN, CDR2 FVKESK. V was pared by 4 bases and J by 4 bases, with 8 bases of the junction left unmatched. The CDR3 is 15 amino acids. This chain's CDR3 is CASSPPGTGSYEQYF. The CDR3 DNA reads TGTGCCAGCAGCCCACCCGGGACAGGGAGTTACGAGCAGTACTTC.

The J gene is TRBJ2-5, the V gene TRBV18; 8 bases are a match to TRBD1. Germline lookup yields CDR1 KGHSH and CDR2 LQKENI. The V gene end was trimmed by 1 base and the J gene end by 5 bases; junction bases not matched to a gene: 9. This CDR3 contains 16 residues. In DNA, the CDR3 is TGTGCCAGCTCACCACTGAGAGGAGGACAGGGTGAGACCCAGTACTTC. Translating it yields CASSPLRGGQGETQYF.

The V and J genes are TRBV9 and TRBJ2-1; no firm D call. This CDR3 is built from 15 residues. The germline CDR1 and CDR2 sequences are SGDLS and YYNGEE. V shed 3 bases and J shed 4 bases, with 14 bases lying between them. DNA of the CDR3: TGTGCCAGCAGCGCCCGTCAAAACGCTTACAATGAGCAGTTCTTC. This gives the protein CASSARQNAYNEQFF. The full variable domain, rest sourced from reference TRBV9 and TRBJ2-1, is DSGVTQTPKHLITATGQRVTLRCSPRSGDLSVYWYQQSLDQGLQFLIQYYNGEERAKGNILERFSAQQFPDLHSELNLSSLELGDSALYFCASSARQNAYNEQFFGPGTRLTVL.

The J gene is TRBJ1-1, the V gene TRBV9; weak D call: TRBD1 (5 bases). From germline, CDR1 is SGDLS and CDR2 YYNGEE. The CDR3 runs 15 residues. Trimming pared 0 bases from V and 0 bases from J, leaving 9 bases between. The CDR3 bases are TGTGCCAGCAGCGTAGGGCAGGGTCTGAACACTGAAGCTTTCTTT. Amino acids: CASSVGQGLNTEAFF.

The chain couples TRBV18 to TRBJ1-1, with D tentatively TRBD1 (6 bases). The germline V and J ends were trimmed by 2 bases and 1 base, with 11 bases remaining between them. Germline V CDR1 and CDR2: KGHSH, LQKENI. The CDR3 sequence is 15 residues long. The CDR3 DNA sequence: TGTGCCAGCTCACCAACAGGGTATAAGAACACTGAAGCTTTCTTT. This codes for CASSPTGYKNTEAFF.

This rearrangement joins TRBV19 to TRBJ1-5, with D maybe TRBD1 (6 bases). The CDR3 totals 15 residues. V was clipped by 1 base and J by 3 bases, with 10 bases between them. Per the germline V gene, CDR1 is LNHDA and CDR2 is SQIVND (reference sequence). CDR3: CASSIVAGVNQPQHF. DNA for the CDR3: TGTGCCAGTAGTATAGTAGCAGGGGTCAATCAGCCCCAGCATTTT.

This chain joins TRBV6-6 and TRBJ2-3, with 8 bases identical to TRBD2. Germline V gives CDR1 MNHNY, CDR2 SVGAGI (reference sequence). The CDR3 runs to 16 residues. With 5 bases clipped from V and 0 bases from J, the junction kept 7 bases outside the gene matches. The CDR3 spells CASSQLSGASTDTQYF. In DNA form, the CDR3 reads TGTGCCAGCAGTCAACTTAGCGGGGCGAGCACAGATACGCAGTATTTT.

The V and J genes are TRBV5-1 and TRBJ1-2, with TRBD1 as a possible D gene (5 bases). The V end was cut by 4 bases, the J end by 5 bases, with 18 bases between. The CDR3 is made up of 15 amino acids. Germline V gene lookup returns CDR1 SGHRS and CDR2 YFSETQ. Here the CDR3 DNA reads TGCGCCAGCAGCCTCGGGACCCGGCCCGAGTATGGCTACACCTTC. It translates to CASSLGTRPEYGYTF.

The J gene is TRBJ1-6, the V gene TRBV19, with TRBD1 as a possible D gene (5 bases). V lost 8 bases to trimming and J lost 9 bases, with 17 bases between them. The CDR3 has 14 residues. Germline V gives CDR1 LNHDA, CDR2 SQIVND (reference sequence). CDR3 sequence reads: CASGVVGVTSPLHF. The CDR3 bases are TGTGCCAGTGGGGTCGTGGGGGTGACTTCACCCCTCCACTTT.

This chain uses TRBV5-1 with TRBJ2-5; a weak D match, TRBD1 (6 bases). The CDR3 extends over 14 amino acids. V dropped 0 bases and J dropped 2 bases, with 8 bases sitting between them. CDR1 and CDR2 (germline): SGHRS, YFSETQ. The CDR3 DNA follows: TGCGCCAGCAGCTTGGTAGGGACACAAGAGACCCAGTACTTC. This sequence encodes CASSLVGTQETQYF.

This clone was counted ten times or more. The sample has other DNA sequences that encode this CDR3 too. The rearrangement joins TRBV7-6 to TRBJ1-1, with 7 bases fitting TRBD1. Germline CDR1 is SGHVS and CDR2 is FNYEAQ. V was clipped by 1 base and J by 1 base; unmatched bases: 0. This CDR3 comprises 14 residues. Here the CDR3 reads CASSLGQGNTEAFF. As DNA, the CDR3 is TGTGCCAGCAGCTTAGGACAGGGGAACACTGAAGCTTTCTTT. The complete variable domain, with remaining parts taken from reference TRBV7-6 and TRBJ1-1, reads GAGVSQSPRYKVTKRGQDVALRCDPISGHVSLYWYRQALGQGPEFLTYFNYEAQQDKSGLPNDRFSAERPEGSISTLTIQRTEQRDSAMYRCASSLGQGNTEAFFGQGTRLTVV.

V usage is TRBV7-8 and J usage is TRBJ2-1, with D perhaps TRBD1 or TRBD2 (5 bases each). The germline V and J ends were trimmed by 4 bases and 10 bases, with 14 bases remaining between them. CDR1 is SGHVS, CDR2 FQNEAQ, per germline. The length of the CDR3 is 13 residues. The CDR3 sequence is CASSSPGPQEQFF. The CDR3 DNA follows: TGTGCCAGCAGCTCGCCGGGGCCCCAAGAGCAGTTCTTC.

This chain uses TRBV27 with TRBJ2-3; perhaps TRBD2 as D (5 bases). V shed 4 bases and J shed 2 bases, with 16 bases lying between them. This CDR3 comprises 16 residues. Germline V lookup: CDR1 MNHEY, CDR2 SMNVEV (reference sequence). The CDR3 bases are TGTGCCAGCAGTTCAGACTACGGTTCATTCACAGATACGCAGTATTTT. This gives the protein CASSSDYGSFTDTQYF.

Comments on this clone: At the DNA level, this CDR3 is encoded by other sequences in the same sample as well. The V and J genes are TRBV5-1 and TRBJ2-7; D is unclear. Trimming removed 2 bases from V and 0 bases from J, with 6 bases in between. This CDR3 comprises 13 residues. Germline values: CDR1 SGHRS, CDR2 YFSETQ. The CDR3 nucleotides read TGCGCCAGCAGCTTCGGCGTCTCCTACGAGCAGTACTTC. Its protein product is CASSFGVSYEQYF.

V is TRBV10-3 and J is TRBJ2-5; 7 nucleotides align to TRBD2. The J segment lost 5 bases and the V segment lost 2 bases, leaving 11 bases of the junction unmatched. The CDR3 length is 16 residues. Germline CDR1 and CDR2: ENHRY and SYGVKD. CDR3 sequence: CAISERVGGAKETQYF. The CDR3 nucleotides are TGTGCCATCAGTGAGAGGGTGGGAGGGGCGAAGGAGACCCAGTACTTC.

The CDR3 loop is CASSYSQGDGYTF. CDR3 DNA sequence: TGTGCCAGCAGTTACTCTCAGGGTGATGGCTACACCTTC. V gene TRBV6-6 combines with J gene TRBJ1-2, with D maybe TRBD1 (5 bases). The CDR3 consists of 13 residues. The germline V gene encodes CDR1 MNHNY and CDR2 SVGAGI (reference sequence). Trimming took 0 bases from V and 6 from J, leaving 8 bases between them.

The V and J genes are TRBV6-5 and TRBJ1-5, with unresolved D. CDR1 is MNHEY, CDR2 SVGAGI, per germline. CDR3 length: 14 amino acids. Trimming took 6 bases from V and 2 from J, leaving 11 bases between them. CDR3 protein: CASSKGPGNQPQHF. CDR3 nucleotide sequence: TGTGCCAGCAGCAAGGGCCCTGGCAATCAGCCCCAGCATTTT.

Details on this clone: The same CDR3 arises from other DNA sequences in this sample as well. The rearrangement uses TRBV9 and TRBJ2-2; perhaps D is TRBD1 or TRBD2 (5 bases each). The CDR3 has 13 amino acids. Germline V gene data show CDR1 as SGDLS and CDR2 as YYNGEE. V was cut by 2 bases and J by 3 bases, with 5 bases left in between. This CDR3 is CASSVGDTGELFF. CDR3 sequence (DNA): TGTGCCAGCAGCGTGGGGGACACCGGGGAGCTGTTTTTT.

J is TRBJ2-2 and V is TRBV4-1; 8 positions match TRBD2. The length of the CDR3 is 17 residues. V trimming: 1 base; J trimming: 2 bases; junction bases outside the gene matches: 6. Per germline, CDR1 MGHRA and CDR2 YSYEKL. The CDR3: CASSQATGGLNTGELFF. As DNA, the CDR3 is TGCGCCAGCAGCCAAGCCACGGGGGGGCTAAACACCGGGGAGCTGTTTTTT.

This sequence joins TRBV6-6 and TRBJ2-3, with 13 bases fitting TRBD2. The CDR3 loop spans 16 amino acids. Germline V CDR1 and CDR2: MNHNY, SVGAGI (reference sequence). Trimming cost V 2 bases and J 6 bases; bases outside gene matches: 5. DNA for the CDR3: TGTGCCAGCAGTTACCAGACTAGCGGGGGGCGGGATACGCAGTATTTT. As protein: CASSYQTSGGRDTQYF.

The chain combines TRBV5-1 with TRBJ1-2, with no clear D. The CDR3 is 13 amino acids. Germline V lookup: CDR1 SGHRS, CDR2 YFSETQ. The ends were cut back, 0 bases at V and 6 bases at J, with 9 bases in the middle. DNA for the CDR3: TGCGCCAGCAGCTTGGATAATACTGATGGCTACACCTTC. Its protein product is CASSLDNTDGYTF.

The chain carries TRBV18 and TRBJ2-7; unclear D gene. CDR1 is KGHSH, CDR2 LQKENI, per germline. The CDR3 sequence is 13 residues long. V was pared by 3 bases and J by 7 bases, with 13 bases between. This CDR3 reads CASSPFDNWEQYF. CDR3 in DNA: TGTGCCAGCTCACCCTTCGACAATTGGGAGCAGTACTTC.